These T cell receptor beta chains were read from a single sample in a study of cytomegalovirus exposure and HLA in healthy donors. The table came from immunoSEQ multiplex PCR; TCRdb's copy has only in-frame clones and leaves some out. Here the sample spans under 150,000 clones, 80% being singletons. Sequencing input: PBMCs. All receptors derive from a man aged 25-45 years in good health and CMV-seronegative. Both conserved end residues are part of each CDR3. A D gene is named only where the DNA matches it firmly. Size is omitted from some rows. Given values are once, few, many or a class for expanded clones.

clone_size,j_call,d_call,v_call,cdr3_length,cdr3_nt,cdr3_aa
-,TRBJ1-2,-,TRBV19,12,TGTGCCAGCCTGACAGTAAACTATGGCTACACCTTC,CASLTVNYGYTF
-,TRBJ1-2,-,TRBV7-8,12,TGTGCCAGCAGCTTGGGCTGGTATGGCTACACCTTC,CASSLGWYGYTF
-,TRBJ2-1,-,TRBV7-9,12,TGTGCCAGCAGCCTCGGAGACAATGAGCAGTTCTTC,CASSLGDNEQFF
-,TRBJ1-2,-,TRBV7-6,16,TGTGCCAGCAGCTCTTCGGGGAATTTTTCAAACTATGGCTACACCTTC,CASSSSGNFSNYGYTF
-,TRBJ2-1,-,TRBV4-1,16,TGCGCCAGCAGCCGTCGATTGAATGAGTATTACAATGAGCAGTTCTTC,CASSRRLNEYYNEQFF
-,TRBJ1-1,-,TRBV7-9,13,TGTGCCAGCAGCTCGGGAATGAACACTGAAGCTTTCTTT,CASSSGMNTEAFF
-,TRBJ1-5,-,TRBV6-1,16,TGTGCCAGCAGTGGCCTACAGGCGTTGGGCAATCAGCCCCAGCATTTT,CASSGLQALGNQPQHF
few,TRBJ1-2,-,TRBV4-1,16,TGCGCCAGCAGCCAAGGCCAGACACGAGTCAGCTATGGCTACACCTTC,CASSQGQTRVSYGYTF
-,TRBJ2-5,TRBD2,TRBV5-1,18,TGCGCCAGCAGCTTGACTCTAGCGGGATCCGCGGACCAAGAGACCCAGTACTTC,CASSLTLAGSADQETQYF
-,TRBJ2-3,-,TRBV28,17,TGTGCCAGCAGTTTGGGTCCCGTGAGGGGAGGAGGAGATACGCAGTATTTT,CASSLGPVRGGGDTQYF
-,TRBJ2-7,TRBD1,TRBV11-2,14,TGTGCCAGCACTCTGGGGGACAGGGGTTACGAGCAGTACTTC,CASTLGDRGYEQYF
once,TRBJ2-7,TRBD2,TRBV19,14,TGTGCCAGTAGTACAACTAGCGGTCCCTACGAGCAGTACTTC,CASSTTSGPYEQYF
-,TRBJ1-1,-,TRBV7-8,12,TGTGCCAGCAGCTTGAGTAACACTGAAGCTTTCTTT,CASSLSNTEAFF
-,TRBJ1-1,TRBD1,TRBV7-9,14,TGTGCCAGCAGCTTCCGGGACAGGAACACTGAAGCTTTCTTT,CASSFRDRNTEAFF
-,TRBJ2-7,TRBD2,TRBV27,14,TGTGCCAGCTCGGTTAGCGGGGGGTTATACGAGCAGTACTTC,CASSVSGGLYEQYF
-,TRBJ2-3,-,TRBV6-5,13,TGTGCCAGCAGTCCCCCCGGCACAGATACGCAGTATTTT,CASSPPGTDTQYF
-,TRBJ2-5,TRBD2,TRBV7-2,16,TGTGCCAGCAGCTATAGGTGGCGGGAGGCCCAAGAGACCCAGTACTTC,CASSYRWREAQETQYF
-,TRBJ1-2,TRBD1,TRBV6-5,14,TGTGCCAGCAGCCCGGACAGGGGATATAATGGCTACACCTTC,CASSPDRGYNGYTF
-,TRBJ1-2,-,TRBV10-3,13,TGTGCCATCAGTCAGGGGTCTGAGGGGGGCTACACCTTC,CAISQGSEGGYTF
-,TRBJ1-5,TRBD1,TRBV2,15,TGTGCCAGCAGCTCTCAGGGGGCAAGCAATCAGCCCCAGCATTTT,CASSSQGASNQPQHF
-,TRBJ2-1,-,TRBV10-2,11,TGCGCCAGCAGTGACAATAATGAGCAGTTCTTC,CASSDNNEQFF
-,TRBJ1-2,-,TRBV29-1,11,TGCAGCGTTGTTGAGGCGTCTGGCTACCCCTTC,CSVVEASGYPF
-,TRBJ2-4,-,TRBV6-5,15,TGTGCCAGCAGTTCGCCGGGTTTAGCCAAAAACATTCAGTACTTC,CASSSPGLAKNIQYF
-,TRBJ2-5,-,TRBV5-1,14,TGCGCCAGCAGCTTGGGTGGAGTCCAAGAGACCCAGTACTTC,CASSLGGVQETQYF
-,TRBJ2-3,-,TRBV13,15,TGTGCCAGCAGCTTAGGCCGGGGAGTAGGGGATACGCAGTATTTT,CASSLGRGVGDTQYF
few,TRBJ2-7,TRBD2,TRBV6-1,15,TGTGCCAGCAGTGCCCAACTAGCGCCAGGCTACGAGCAGTACTTC,CASSAQLAPGYEQYF
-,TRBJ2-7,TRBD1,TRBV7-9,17,TGTTCCAGCAGCCCTCCTCGGGACAGGGGGACCTACTCCGAGCAGTACTTC,CSSSPPRDRGTYSEQYF
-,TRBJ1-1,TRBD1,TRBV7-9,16,TGTGCCAGCAGCTTGTCTCAGACAGGGGGCTGGACTGAAGCTTTCTTT,CASSLSQTGGWTEAFF
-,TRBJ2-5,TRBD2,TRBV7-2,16,TGTGCCAGCAGCTTACCCCGCCGGCGGGAGCGGCAGACCCAGTACTTC,CASSLPRRRERQTQYF
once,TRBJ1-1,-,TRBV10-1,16,TGCGCCAGCAGTGAGGGGCTTTACGGGGAGAACACTGAAGCTTTCTTT,CASSEGLYGENTEAFF
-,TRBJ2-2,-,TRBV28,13,TGTGCCAGCAGTCTATCCCGGTCCGGGGAGCTGTTTTTT,CASSLSRSGELFF
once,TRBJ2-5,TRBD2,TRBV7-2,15,TGTGCCAGCAGCTATAGCGGGACTCTTCGGGAGACCCAGTACTTC,CASSYSGTLRETQYF
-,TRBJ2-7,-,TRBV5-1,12,TGCGCCAGCAGCTTGGCATTTGACGAGCAGTACTTC,CASSLAFDEQYF
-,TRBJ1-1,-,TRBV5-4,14,TGTGCCAGCAGCAAAGGGAGGATGAACACTGAAGCTTTCTTT,CASSKGRMNTEAFF
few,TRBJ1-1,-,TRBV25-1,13,TGTGCCAGCAGTGAATCTAGGAACACTGAAGCTTTCTTT,CASSESRNTEAFF
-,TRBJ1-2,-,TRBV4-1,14,TGCGCCAGCAGCCAAGTCCCCAGTAACTATGGCTACACCTTC,CASSQVPSNYGYTF
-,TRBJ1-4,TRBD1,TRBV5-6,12,TGTGCCAGCAACACCATCACAGGGGAACTGTTTTTT,CASNTITGELFF
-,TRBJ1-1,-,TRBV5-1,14,TGCGCCAGCAGCTTTGGGGGCTCGGACACTGAAGCTTTCTTT,CASSFGGSDTEAFF
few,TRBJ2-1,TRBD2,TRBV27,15,TGTGCCAGCAGCATCGGGACTAGCGTATACAATGAGCAGTTCTTC,CASSIGTSVYNEQFF
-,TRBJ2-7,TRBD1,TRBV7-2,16,TGTGCCAGCAGCTCCATGGACAGGGGCCCTTTAGGAGAGCAGTACTTC,CASSSMDRGPLGEQYF
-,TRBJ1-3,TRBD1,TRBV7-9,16,TGTGCCAGCAGCTTAGCGGACAGGGTCTCTGGAAACACCATATATTTT,CASSLADRVSGNTIYF
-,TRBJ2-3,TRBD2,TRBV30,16,TGTGCCTGGAGACAGCGGGAGGGCCGCATAGTAGATACGCAGTATTTT,CAWRQREGRIVDTQYF
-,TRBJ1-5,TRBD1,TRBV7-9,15,TGTGCCAGCAGCCGGGGGACAGGGGGCAATCAGCCCCAGCATTTT,CASSRGTGGNQPQHF
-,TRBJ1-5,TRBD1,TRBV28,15,TGTGCCAGCTTCCCGGGACAGGGATTGTTTCAGCCCCAGCATTTT,CASFPGQGLFQPQHF
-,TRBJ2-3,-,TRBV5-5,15,TGTGCCAGCAGCTTGGACTCCGCCACCACAGATACGCAGTATTTT,CASSLDSATTDTQYF
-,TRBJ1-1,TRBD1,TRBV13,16,TGTGCCAGCAGGCAAAAGGGACAGCCTGAGAACACTGAAGCTTTCTTT,CASRQKGQPENTEAFF
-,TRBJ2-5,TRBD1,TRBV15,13,TGTGCCACCCAGGGGGCTTACCAAGAGACCCAGTACTTC,CATQGAYQETQYF
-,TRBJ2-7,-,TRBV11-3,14,TGTGCCAGCAGCCCCATGGGGAGCACCTACGAGCAGTACTTC,CASSPMGSTYEQYF
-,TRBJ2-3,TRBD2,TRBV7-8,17,TGTGCCAGCAGCTTAGCCCCCTCTAGCGGGATGACAGATACGCAGTATTTT,CASSLAPSSGMTDTQYF
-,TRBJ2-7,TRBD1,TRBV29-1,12,TGCAGCGTTTTGAGACAGGGGGTCGAGCAGTACTTC,CSVLRQGVEQYF
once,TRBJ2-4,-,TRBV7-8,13,TGTGCCAGCAGCTCAGGAGGGGGCGACATTCAGTACTTC,CASSSGGGDIQYF
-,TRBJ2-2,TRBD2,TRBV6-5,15,TGTGCCAGCAGGCGGGGCCTAGCGGTCACCGGGGAGCTGTTTTTT,CASRRGLAVTGELFF
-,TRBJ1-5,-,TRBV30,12,TGTGCCTGGAGTGGCGAGGGACAGCCCCAGCATTTT,CAWSGEGQPQHF
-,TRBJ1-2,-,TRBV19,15,TGTGCCAGTAGTAGGTCGGCAGGCAGTAACTATGGCTACACCTTC,CASSRSAGSNYGYTF
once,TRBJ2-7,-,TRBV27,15,TGTGCCAGCAGTTTATCACAGAACAGGGTTTGCGAGCAGTACTTC,CASSLSQNRVCEQYF
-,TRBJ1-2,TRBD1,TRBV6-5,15,TGTGCCAGCACCTCGCAACAGGGGGCACTGGGTGGCTACACCTTC,CASTSQQGALGGYTF
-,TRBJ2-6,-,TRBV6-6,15,TGTGCCAGCAGGGACAGTTTATCTGGGGCCAACGTCCTGACTTTC,CASRDSLSGANVLTF
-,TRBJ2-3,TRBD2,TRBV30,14,TGTGCCTGGGGACTAGCGGGAGAGGCGGATACGCAGTATTTT,CAWGLAGEADTQYF
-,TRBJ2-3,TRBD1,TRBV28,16,TGTGCCAGCAGTCCTTCACAGGGGGCTTACACAGATACGCAGTATTTT,CASSPSQGAYTDTQYF